What follows are 9 T cell receptor beta chains derived from one specimen sequenced in a study of PD-L1 blockade in urothelial cancer. Profiled with immunoSEQ multiplex PCR; TCRdb holds only in-frame clones, not every one. The sample has tens of thousands of clones, 90% seen once; the top ten hold around 1.7%. Specified time point: pretreatment peripheral blood. The specimen comprised PBMCs, sampled around atezolizumab (anti-PD-L1) treatment. These receptor sequences come from a man aged 60 to 75 with urothelial cancer.

The J gene is TRBJ1-5, the V gene TRBV6-1; 8 positions agree with TRBD1. V shed 6 bases and J 0 bases; nucleotides not matched to a gene: 4. The CDR3 sequence is 15 residues long. Germline CDR1 and CDR2: MNHNS and SASEGT. As DNA, the CDR3 is TGTGCCAGCAGAGAGACAGGGGCTAGCAATCAGCCCCAGCATTTT. This encodes CASRETGASNQPQHF.

J is TRBJ2-7 and V is TRBV5-4; 9 bases fit TRBD1. Germline V gives CDR1 SGHNT, CDR2 YYREEE (reference sequence). Trimming took 9 bases from V and 2 from J; bases not matched to a gene: 6. This CDR3 is built from 13 residues. This CDR3 is CATTRQGAYEQYF. The CDR3 region has the DNA TGTGCCACCACCCGACAGGGGGCCTACGAGCAGTACTTC.

The chain employs TRBV10-2 and TRBJ2-7, with D maybe TRBD1 (6 bases). V shed 3 bases and J shed 3 bases, with 15 bases lying between them. The CDR3 loop spans 15 amino acids. Germline CDR1 and CDR2: WSHSY and SAAADI. The CDR3 region has the DNA TGCGCCAGCAGTGATCCACTTAGAGGGGGCTACGAGCAGTACTTC. Translated, it gives CASSDPLRGGYEQYF.

DNA for the CDR3: TGTGCCAGCAGCTTAGGCGGGAGTTACAATGAGCAGTTCTTC. This sequence encodes CASSLGGSYNEQFF. The chain uses TRBV7-6 and TRBJ2-1; 7 bases map to TRBD2. The CDR3 has 14 amino acids. V lost 1 base, J lost 4 bases, and 1 base stayed unmatched. Per the germline V gene, CDR1 is SGHVS and CDR2 is FNYEAQ.

The chain carries TRBV7-9 and TRBJ2-7; a weak D match, TRBD2 (6 bases). The CDR3 is made up of 15 amino acids. V gave up 5 bases and J gave up 4 bases, with 18 bases separating them. In germline, CDR1 is SEHNR, CDR2 FQNEAQ (reference sequence). The CDR3 sequence is CASSPLTSGQYEQYF. The CDR3 DNA reads as TGTGCCAGCAGCCCTCTGACTAGTGGGCAGTACGAGCAGTACTTC.

The rearrangement links TRBV5-8 to TRBJ2-3; no definite D call. The CDR3 consists of 15 residues. Trimming left V 4 bases short and J 2 bases short, with 14 bases between. The germline gives CDR1 SGHTS, CDR2 YDEGEE. Written as DNA, the CDR3 is TGTGCCAGCAGCCCTCGCGTCTGGTACACAGATACGCAGTATTTT. It codes for CASSPRVWYTDTQYF. The variable domain in full, completed from reference TRBV5-8 and TRBJ2-3, reads EAGVTQSPTHLIKTRGQQATLRCSPISGHTSVYWYQQALGLGLQFLLWYDEGEERNRGNFPPRFSGRQFPNYSSELNVNALELEDSALYLCASSPRVWYTDTQYFGPGTRLTVL.

This chain connects TRBV28 to TRBJ2-3; 8 positions match TRBD2. The germline V gene has CDR1 MDHEN and CDR2 SYDVKM. The CDR3 sequence is 17 residues long. The trim removed 6 bases at V and 6 bases at J, leaving 17 bases unmatched. In DNA, the CDR3 is TGTGCCAGCAGCCCACAAAGGGTGGCGGGAGGCTCCGATACGCAGTATTTT. It codes for CASSPQRVAGGSDTQYF.

The rearrangement joins TRBV2 to TRBJ1-2; weak D call: TRBD1 (5 bases). V lost 4 bases and J 8 bases, leaving 14 bases between the germline ends. In germline, CDR1 is SNHLY, CDR2 FYNNEI. This CDR3 spans 13 amino acids. CDR3 region: CASSVTGLSGYTF. In nucleotides, the CDR3 is TGTGCCAGCAGTGTAACGGGACTTTCAGGCTACACCTTC.

The CDR3 sequence is CASSLLAGGSSYNEQFF. The CDR3 DNA is TGTGCCAGCAGCTTACTAGCGGGGGGGAGCTCCTACAATGAGCAGTTCTTC. This rearrangement joins TRBV11-2 to TRBJ2-1, with 12 positions matching TRBD2. This CDR3 spans 17 amino acids. Germline CDR1 SGHAT, CDR2 FQNNGV. J lost 0 bases, V lost 2 bases, and 2 bases had no gene match.